The 28 T cell receptor beta chains in this list originate from one sample, sequenced in a study of cytomegalovirus exposure and HLA in healthy donors. Assay used: immunoSEQ multiplex PCR; TCRdb lists only in-frame clones, some missing. The sample holds 300,000 to 400,000 clones; roughly 86% are singletons and the top ten take roughly 0.96%. Specimen: PBMCs. All receptors come from a man aged 25-40 years in good health and CMV-seronegative.

This clone was seen once. This rearrangement joins TRBV2 to TRBJ2-7; 7 bases agree with TRBD1. The CDR3 sequence is 11 residues long. Per germline, CDR1 SNHLY and CDR2 FYNNEI. Germline trimming cut 11 bases from V and 7 bases from J; bases unmatched to any gene: 8. In nucleotides, the CDR3 is TGTGCCGTTTTAGGGGGCGTGGAGCAGTACTTC. This encodes CAVLGGVEQYF.

This rearrangement joins TRBV6-5 to TRBJ1-5, with a tentative D call TRBD1 (6 bases). CDR3 length: 14 residues. Per the germline V gene, CDR1 is MNHEY and CDR2 is SVGAGI. Trimming cost V 4 bases and J 3 bases, with 10 bases left between them. The CDR3 region is CASSSDRLNQPQHF. The CDR3 bases are TGTGCCAGCAGTTCCGACAGGCTCAATCAGCCCCAGCATTTT.

The sample holds a few counts of this clone. V usage is TRBV5-8 and J usage is TRBJ1-2; 9 nucleotides line up with TRBD1. Germline CDR1 SGHTS, CDR2 YDEGEE. This CDR3 has 15 residues. The trim removed 5 bases at V and 2 bases at J, leaving 7 bases unmatched. The CDR3 loop reads CASRPGDRVNYGYTF. CDR3 in DNA: TGTGCCAGCAGACCTGGGGACAGGGTGAACTATGGCTACACCTTC.

This sequence joins TRBV5-5 and TRBJ2-5; a weak D match, TRBD1 (6 bases). V was trimmed by 0 bases and J by 5 bases, leaving 17 bases between them. The CDR3 loop spans 16 amino acids. CDR1 SGHKS and CDR2 YYEKEE come from the germline V gene (reference sequence). The CDR3 bases are TGTGCCAGCAGCTTGGTAGTGGGACGCCAGGGGGAGACCCAGTACTTC. Protein sequence: CASSLVVGRQGETQYF. Full variable domain (outside the CDR3, taken from reference TRBV5-5 and TRBJ2-5): DAGVTQSPTHLIKTRGQQVTLRCSPISGHKSVSWYQQVLGQGPQFIFQYYEKEERGRGNFPDRFSARQFPNYSSELNVNALLLGDSALYLCASSLVVGRQGETQYFGPGTRLLVL.

The chain joins TRBV18 to TRBJ1-4, with D unresolved. V was shortened by 1 base and J by 7 bases, with 13 bases between the two germline ends. Germline CDR1 reads KGHSH; CDR2 reads LQKENI. The CDR3 has 15 residues. Here the CDR3 reads CASSPRLDRSEKLFF. The DNA of the CDR3 is TGTGCCAGCTCACCACGTCTAGATCGAAGTGAAAAACTGTTTTTT.

This sequence joins TRBV7-8 and TRBJ2-1, with D unresolved. CDR1 is SGHVS and CDR2 is FQNEAQ in the germline V gene. The CDR3 runs to 15 residues. V dropped 7 bases and J dropped 0 bases, with 13 bases sitting between them. The DNA for the CDR3 is TGTGCCAGCACCGAAACAGAATCCTCCTACAATGAGCAGTTCTTC. Its translation is CASTETESSYNEQFF.

The chain combines TRBV5-1 with TRBJ2-2; 10 nucleotides agree with TRBD2. The CDR3 consists of 18 residues. V trimming: 0 bases; J trimming: 1 base; junction bases outside the gene matches: 6. The V gene's germline CDR1 is SGHRS and CDR2 YFSETQ. CDR3 amino acids: CASSLEAGGPVNTGELFF. CDR3 coding DNA: TGCGCCAGCAGCTTGGAAGCGGGGGGGCCCGTGAACACCGGGGAGCTGTTTTTT. Complete variable domain (other parts from reference TRBV5-1 and TRBJ2-2): KAGVTQTPRYLIKTRGQQVTLSCSPISGHRSVSWYQQTPGQGLQFLFEYFSETQRNKGNFPGRFSGRQFSNSRSEMNVSTLELGDSALYLCASSLEAGGPVNTGELFFGEGSRLTVL.

The chain recombines TRBV7-2 with TRBJ1-2, with TRBD1 matching 7 bases. CDR1 SGHTA and CDR2 FQGNSA come from the germline V gene. Trimming cost V 3 bases and J 9 bases; bases outside gene matches: 7. CDR3 size: 13 residues. The CDR3 is CASSFRDSFRYTF. The CDR3 DNA reads as TGTGCCAGCAGCTTCCGGGACAGTTTCCGCTACACCTTC.

The rearrangement links TRBV6-1 to TRBJ1-4, with D unresolved. CDR3 length equals 13 residues. CDR1 MNHNS and CDR2 SASEGT come from the germline V gene. The V end lost 8 bases, the J end lost 8 bases, and 15 bases lay between the germline ends. The CDR3 spells CASAGILGEKLFF. CDR3 DNA: TGTGCCAGCGCGGGTATCCTTGGAGAAAAACTGTTTTTT.

The table lists this clone with a count of one. The gene calls are TRBV7-9 and TRBJ1-2; 8 positions agree with TRBD1. The germline CDR1 and CDR2 sequences are SEHNR and FQNEAQ (reference sequence). The J segment lost 8 bases and the V segment lost 5 bases, leaving 10 bases of the junction unmatched. The CDR3 sequence is 14 residues long. The CDR3 DNA reads as TGTGCCAGCAGCCCGGGACAGGATCTATGGGGCTACACCTTC. Translated: CASSPGQDLWGYTF.

V gene TRBV7-9 combines with J gene TRBJ1-3; 7 nucleotides agree with TRBD1. V lost 11 bases to trimming and J lost 0 bases; unmatched junction nucleotides: 13. Germline-derived CDR1 and CDR2 are SEHNR and FQNEAQ (reference sequence). The CDR3 has 16 residues. CDR3 sequence reads: CAGSAGTVSSGNTIYF. In DNA, the CDR3 is TGTGCCGGGTCAGCCGGGACAGTCTCCTCTGGAAACACCATATATTTT.

The rearrangement links TRBV5-1 to TRBJ2-3; D perhaps matches TRBD1 (7 bases). Per germline, CDR1 SGHRS and CDR2 YFSETQ. The CDR3 is 15 residues long. With 0 bases removed from V and 4 bases from J, the gap between germline ends came to 12 bases. For the CDR3, the DNA is TGCGCCAGCAGCTTGGTAGGAGGGGGCTCAGATACGCAGTATTTT. This codes for CASSLVGGGSDTQYF.

A remark on this clone: Other nucleotide sequences from this sample produce the same CDR3. The chain has TRBV15 and TRBJ2-7, with 7 bases that match TRBD1. Trimming removed 1 base from V and 1 base from J; junction bases left unmatched: 4. This CDR3 region has 15 residues. Germline loops: CDR1 LNHNV, CDR2 YYDKDF (reference sequence). The CDR3 region is CATSRGDRSSYEQYF. CDR3 bases: TGTGCCACCAGCAGAGGGGACAGATCATCCTACGAGCAGTACTTC.

In its sample, this clone was seen once. The chain is built from TRBV18 and TRBJ1-1, with D maybe TRBD1 (5 bases). Trimming cost V 1 base and J 3 bases, with 9 bases left between them. Germline V CDR1 and CDR2: KGHSH, LQKENI. The CDR3 is 14 residues long. In DNA, the CDR3 is TGTGCCAGCTCACCACAGGGGTGGGACACTGAAGCTTTCTTT. Residues: CASSPQGWDTEAFF.

The rearrangement uses TRBV18 and TRBJ2-7, with unresolved D. Germline CDR1 and CDR2: KGHSH and LQKENI. The CDR3 has 12 residues. V lost 0 bases and J lost 3, with 3 bases in between. This CDR3 reads CASSPPSYEQYF. As DNA, the CDR3 is TGTGCCAGCTCACCACCGAGCTACGAGCAGTACTTC.

J is TRBJ1-3 and V is TRBV7-9; D unresolved. This CDR3 has 13 amino acids. Germline V gene lookup returns CDR1 SEHNR and CDR2 FQNEAQ (reference sequence). The CDR3 loop is CARGANSGNTIYF. CDR3 in DNA: TGTGCTCGGGGAGCTAACTCTGGAAACACCATATATTTT.

In its sample, this clone was seen a few times. The J gene is TRBJ2-7, the V gene TRBV10-3; TRBD1 matches at 9 bases. Germline V gene sequence: CDR1 ENHRY, CDR2 SYGVKD. CDR3 size: 13 residues. V lost 4 bases, J lost 4 bases, and 2 bases stayed unmatched. CDR3 nucleotides: TGTGCCATCAGTGCAGACAGGGGGTACGAGCAGTACTTC. It translates to CAISADRGYEQYF.

This clone is a singleton in its sample. In DNA form, the CDR3 reads TGTGCCAGCAGTGACAGGGGTGAAAAACTGTTTTTT. Translated: CASSDRGEKLFF. The genes are TRBV7-9 and TRBJ1-4, with TRBD1 matching over 8 bases. V trimming: 6 bases; J trimming: 7 bases; junction bases outside the gene matches: 1. The CDR3 consists of 12 residues. Germline CDR1 and CDR2: SEHNR and FQNEAQ (reference sequence).

This rearrangement joins TRBV15 to TRBJ2-3; TRBD2 matches 9 bases. J lost 2 bases, V lost 1 base, and 4 bases had no gene match. The CDR3 covers 16 residues. Germline CDR1 is LNHNV and CDR2 is YYDKDF (reference sequence). For the CDR3, the DNA is TGTGCCACCAGCAGAGTTAGCGGGGGCAACACAGATACGCAGTATTTT. Amino acids: CATSRVSGGNTDTQYF.

Points on this clone: In the same sample, other DNA sequences code for this CDR3. The V gene is TRBV7-9, the J gene TRBJ1-5; D possibly corresponds to TRBD1 (5 bases). Trimming pared 3 bases from V and 6 bases from J, leaving 6 bases between. The CDR3 spans 12 residues. Germline V lookup: CDR1 SEHNR, CDR2 FQNEAQ (reference sequence). The CDR3 is CASSLGGQPQHF. The CDR3 region has the DNA TGTGCCAGCAGCTTGGGGGGTCAGCCCCAGCATTTT.

A single count supports this clone. This rearrangement joins TRBV19 to TRBJ2-1; 11 positions agree with TRBD2. V was clipped by 1 base and J by 7 bases; unmatched bases: 6. Germline V lookup: CDR1 LNHDA, CDR2 SQIVND (reference sequence). There are 16 residues in the CDR3. CDR3 protein: CASSIGLAGGRNEQFF. The CDR3 DNA reads as TGTGCCAGTAGTATAGGATTAGCGGGGGGGCGAAATGAGCAGTTCTTC.

This rearrangement joins TRBV29-1 to TRBJ1-2; no definite D call. The CDR3 consists of 12 residues. From germline, CDR1 is SQVTM and CDR2 ANQGSEA. Deletions cut 3 bases from V and 2 bases from J, with 7 bases between. The CDR3 spells CSVEAENYGYTF. DNA of the CDR3: TGCAGCGTTGAGGCGGAAAACTATGGCTACACCTTC.

The gene calls are TRBV25-1 and TRBJ1-4; D is possibly TRBD1 (5 bases). CDR1 is MGHDK and CDR2 is SYGVNS in the germline V gene. The CDR3 extends over 18 amino acids. V was trimmed by 4 bases and J by 0 bases, leaving 18 bases between them. In DNA form, the CDR3 reads TGTGCCAGCAGTGCACCAGGGTTCGGTAGGGCAACTAATGAAAAACTGTTTTTT. Its translation: CASSAPGFGRATNEKLFF.

The rearrangement uses TRBV6-5 and TRBJ1-3, with a tentative D call TRBD1 (6 bases). V was trimmed by 6 bases and J by 4 bases, leaving 16 bases between them. Germline loops: CDR1 MNHEY, CDR2 SVGAGI. The CDR3 covers 15 residues. CDR3 sequence: CASSSRGGMGNTIYF. CDR3 DNA sequence: TGTGCCAGCAGCTCGAGGGGGGGAATGGGAAACACCATATATTTT.

As concerns this clone: Other nucleotide sequences from this sample produce the same CDR3. This sequence joins TRBV28 and TRBJ1-2; D gene unclear. With 7 bases removed from V and 4 bases from J, the gap between germline ends came to 7 bases. The CDR3 spans 11 residues. Germline V gene sequence: CDR1 MDHEN, CDR2 SYDVKM. The DNA for the CDR3 is TGTGCCAGCATTGGCGGCTATGGCTACACCTTC. Encoded protein: CASIGGYGYTF.

The gene calls are TRBV6-5 and TRBJ2-7; D is possibly TRBD1 (6 bases). The ends were cut back, 7 bases at V and 0 bases at J, with 10 bases in the middle. The CDR3 runs to 13 residues. Germline V gene lookup returns CDR1 MNHEY and CDR2 SVGAGI. CDR3 sequence reads: CASTRTDSYEQYF. In DNA form, the CDR3 reads TGTGCCAGCACCAGGACAGACTCCTACGAGCAGTACTTC.

V is TRBV19 and J is TRBJ1-5; TRBD1 matches 9 bases. CDR1 and CDR2 (germline): LNHDA, SQIVND (reference sequence). Germline trimming cut 3 bases from V and 6 bases from J; bases unmatched to any gene: 9. The CDR3 extends over 16 amino acids. The CDR3 loop is CASSILTGGFRQPQHF. As DNA, the CDR3 is TGTGCCAGTAGTATCCTGACAGGGGGTTTCCGTCAGCCCCAGCATTTT.

The chain uses TRBV19 and TRBJ1-5; 9 bases are shared with TRBD1. Germline-derived CDR1 and CDR2 are LNHDA and SQIVND (reference sequence). The CDR3 has 15 residues. V was pared by 5 bases and J by 3 bases, with 5 bases of the junction left unmatched. The CDR3 spells CASSVDRGLNQPQHF. Here the CDR3 DNA reads TGTGCCAGTAGTGTGGACAGGGGACTCAATCAGCCCCAGCATTTT.